The 17 T cell receptor beta chains below come from one sample, sequenced in a study of T cells after yellow fever vaccination. MiXCR, run by TCRdb on the 5' RACE reads, gives a single entry per CDR3 protein. The sample holds around 340,000 distinct CDR3 sequences, about 12% seen once. The source was CD4+ T cells sorted from PBMCs, collected 15 days after the yellow fever booster vaccination. The receptors here all came from a man younger than 35 who received the YFV17D yellow fever vaccine.

This clonotype was picked up many times. The chain joins TRBV6-2 or TRBV6-3 to TRBJ1-2; the match to TRBD1 covers 7 bases. Germline lookup yields CDR1 MNHEY and CDR2 SVGEGT. With 6 bases clipped from V and 2 bases from J, the junction kept 15 bases outside the gene matches. The CDR3 covers 17 residues. The CDR3 bases are TGTGCCAGCAGCGGAAAGACACCGGGACAGACAAACTATGGCTACACCTTC. The encoded protein is CASSGKTPGQTNYGYTF.

This chain connects TRBV11-2 to TRBJ1-1; 7 bases fit TRBD1. The CDR3 covers 13 residues. CDR1 is SGHAT, CDR2 FQNNGV, per germline. With 5 bases clipped from V and 6 bases from J, the junction kept 6 bases outside the gene matches. CDR3 sequence: CASSPDQGAEAFF. For the CDR3, the DNA is TGTGCCAGCAGCCCTGACCAGGGGGCTGAAGCTTTCTTT.

This clonotype has a handful of counts. V usage is TRBV11-2 and J usage is TRBJ2-5; 8 bases fit TRBD2. V was clipped by 5 bases and J by 7 bases; unmatched bases: 9. The CDR3 is 14 amino acids. Germline lookup yields CDR1 SGHAT and CDR2 FQNNGV. For the CDR3, the DNA is TGTGCCAGCAGCGGTAGCGGGGCCTACGGGACCCAGTACTTC. Its protein product is CASSGSGAYGTQYF. Drawing the rest from reference TRBV11-2 and TRBJ2-5, the complete variable domain is EAGVAQSPRYKIIEKRQSVAFWCNPISGHATLYWYQQILGQGPKLLIQFQNNGVVDDSQLPKDRFSAERLKGVDSTLKIQPAKLEDSAVYLCASSGSGAYGTQYFGPGTRLLVL.

This clonotype was counted a few times. The rearrangement uses TRBV10-3 and TRBJ1-2, with TRBD1 matching 9 bases. Germline V gene sequence: CDR1 ENHRY, CDR2 SYGVKD. The CDR3 loop spans 13 amino acids. V shed 9 bases and J 5 bases; nucleotides not matched to a gene: 7. The CDR3 region has the DNA TGTGCCATTCAACAGGGGGCAGGATATGGCTACACCTTC. This gives the protein CAIQQGAGYGYTF.

This clonotype was counted a few times. CDR3 sequence: CASSFIIAATYNEQFF. In DNA form, the CDR3 reads TGTGCCAGCAGCTTTATCATCGCCGCCACCTACAATGAGCAGTTCTTC. This chain joins TRBV5-6 and TRBJ2-1; D is unresolved. Trimming shortened V by 2 bases and J by 2 bases, and 14 bases separated the two germline ends. Germline assignment: CDR1 SGHDT and CDR2 YYEEEE. The CDR3 loop spans 16 amino acids.

This clonotype has just one count. The V gene is TRBV5-1, the J gene TRBJ1-1, with TRBD1 matching over 8 bases. CDR3 size: 15 residues. Trimming removed 3 bases from V and 10 bases from J; junction bases left unmatched: 14. Germline V gene lookup returns CDR1 SGHRS and CDR2 YFSETQ. The CDR3 DNA reads TGCGCCAGCAGCTCGAGGACAGGGCGAGGAGAACGAGCTTTCTTT. Its protein product is CASSSRTGRGERAFF. Full variable domain (remainder filled in from reference TRBV5-1 and TRBJ1-1): KAGVTQTPRYLIKTRGQQVTLSCSPISGHRSVSWYQQTPGQGLQFLFEYFSETQRNKGNFPGRFSGRQFSNSRSEMNVSTLELGDSALYLCASSSRTGRGERAFFGQGTRLTVV.

This chain connects TRBV5-8 to TRBJ2-7; no reliable D call. Trimming took off 4 bases at V and 6 bases at J, with 11 bases between the two ends. The CDR3 has 12 amino acids. Germline V gene data show CDR1 as SGHTS and CDR2 as YDEGEE. The CDR3 sequence: CASSPRQSEQYF. Here the CDR3 DNA reads TGTGCCAGCAGCCCCAGGCAAAGCGAGCAGTACTTC.

The V gene is TRBV7-2, the J gene TRBJ2-1, with 7 bases lining up with TRBD2. The junction had 7 bases not matched to a gene; V was cut back by 2 bases and J by 0 bases. The CDR3 is made up of 17 amino acids. CDR1 is SGHTA, CDR2 FQGNSA, per germline. The CDR3 spells CASSLSFGGFSYNEQFF. In nucleotides, the CDR3 is TGTGCCAGCAGCTTAAGCTTCGGGGGGTTCTCCTACAATGAGCAGTTCTTC.

The rearrangement links TRBV7-9 to TRBJ1-6; D remains ambiguous. The CDR3 is 14 residues long. The germline V and J ends were trimmed by 1 base and 5 bases, with 6 bases remaining between them. Germline V lookup: CDR1 SEHNR, CDR2 FQNEAQ (reference sequence). CDR3 in amino acids: CASSLGYNNSPLHF. The CDR3 DNA reads TGTGCCAGCAGCTTAGGGTACAATAATTCACCCCTCCACTTT.

The V call is TRBV19, the J call TRBJ2-3, with D perhaps matching TRBD1 (5 bases). There are 16 residues in the CDR3. The germline gives CDR1 LNHDA, CDR2 SQIVND (reference sequence). Trimming left V 4 bases short and J 2 bases short, with 16 bases between. DNA for the CDR3: TGTGCCAGTAGTACCTTGCTGGCAGGGTACACAGATACGCAGTATTTT. Its translation is CASSTLLAGYTDTQYF.

The V and J genes are TRBV7-2 and TRBJ1-1, with D tentatively TRBD1 (5 bases). The V end lost 5 bases, the J end lost 1 base, and 14 bases lay between the germline ends. The CDR3 spans 15 residues. From germline, CDR1 is SGHTA and CDR2 FQGNSA. The CDR3 bases are TGTGCCAGCAGCCCCCATGGCAGGGCGAACACTGAAGCTTTCTTT. Translation: CASSPHGRANTEAFF.

The genes are TRBV2 and TRBJ2-5; 7 nucleotides line up with TRBD1. The germline V gene has CDR1 SNHLY and CDR2 FYNNEI. There are 12 residues in the CDR3. V trimming: 6 bases; J trimming: 7 bases; junction bases outside the gene matches: 5. The CDR3 loop reads CASSGDSWTQYF. Here the CDR3 DNA reads TGTGCCAGCAGCGGGGACAGCTGGACCCAGTACTTC.

This clonotype showed up many times. The CDR3 protein is CSAQTGLELETQYF. The CDR3 DNA reads TGCAGTGCCCAGACAGGGCTCGAATTGGAGACCCAGTACTTC. V usage is TRBV20-1 and J usage is TRBJ2-5, with 7 bases that match TRBD1. In germline, CDR1 is DFQATT, CDR2 SNEGSKA (reference sequence). The V and J ends lost 6 bases and 5 bases, in that order; junction bases with no gene match: 12. There are 14 residues in the CDR3.

V and J are TRBV7-2 and TRBJ1-3; tentatively, D is TRBD1 (6 bases). Deletions cut 6 bases from V and 0 bases from J, with 12 bases between. Germline-derived CDR1 and CDR2 are SGHTA and FQGNSA. This CDR3 comprises 15 residues. As DNA, the CDR3 is TGTGCCAGCAGATCCGGGACAAACTCTGGAAACACCATATATTTT. Encoded protein: CASRSGTNSGNTIYF.

Here the CDR3 DNA reads TGTGCCAGCAGCTCCGTCCGACAGGGCTATGGCTACACCTTC. Encoded protein: CASSSVRQGYGYTF. The chain has TRBV11-2 and TRBJ1-2; 7 nucleotides match TRBD1. The V and J ends lost 4 bases and 4 bases, in that order; junction bases with no gene match: 6. CDR3 length: 14 residues. Germline assignment: CDR1 SGHAT and CDR2 FQNNGV.

This chain joins TRBV24-1 and TRBJ1-5, with no clear D. V lost 5 bases, J lost 0 bases, and 7 bases lay in between. The CDR3 totals 14 residues. The germline V gene encodes CDR1 KGHDR and CDR2 SFDVKD. The CDR3 bases are TGTGCCACCAGTGTTGCGGGTAGCAATCAGCCCCAGCATTTT. Its protein is CATSVAGSNQPQHF.

V usage is TRBV6-1 and J usage is TRBJ2-7, with D tentatively TRBD1 (6 bases). Trimming stripped 6 bases from V and 4 bases from J, with 13 bases between. This CDR3 is 13 amino acids long. Germline CDR1 and CDR2: MNHNS and SASEGT. The CDR3 nucleotides are TGTGCCAGCAGCAGGACAGTTCAGTACGAGCAGTACGTC. Residues: CASSRTVQYEQYV.